The 18 T cell receptor beta chains below all came from one sample that was sequenced in a study of blood T cell repertoires in COVID-19 (dated by TCRdb to 2020 to 2022). Library method: the immunoSEQ multiplex PCR assay. TCRdb took over this immuneACCESS table, retaining in-frame rearrangements with V and J assigned. Such tables are incomplete; in checked studies, under half of the missing clones stem from an unresolved V gene, and the remainder is unexplained. The sample has 130,000 to 150,000 clones on record, around 86% of them singletons. The ten largest account for around 8.8% of the sample. Material: peripheral blood. Every receptor here comes from a human donor in a cohort sampled during active COVID-19.

This clone has a single count. This chain links TRBV4-3 with TRBJ2-7; 10 bases align to TRBD2. Germline V gives CDR1 LGHNA, CDR2 YSLEER. With 4 bases clipped from V and 3 bases from J, the junction kept 3 bases outside the gene matches. CDR3 length: 14 residues. CDR3: CASSPSSGSYEQYF. The CDR3 DNA follows: TGCGCCAGCAGCCCCTCTAGCGGGAGCTACGAGCAGTACTTC.

The chain is built from TRBV15 and TRBJ2-7; TRBD2 matches at 10 bases. V lost 1 base and J lost 7; bases outside the gene matches: 7. Germline CDR1 is LNHNV and CDR2 is YYDKDF (reference sequence). This CDR3 comprises 15 residues. The DNA for the CDR3 is TGTGCCACCAGCAGAGGGCTAGCGGGAGTGAGTGAGCAGTACTTC. Translation gives CATSRGLAGVSEQYF.

V and J are TRBV9 and TRBJ2-7; D is unclear. Trimming shortened V by 0 bases and J by 0 bases, and 7 bases separated the two germline ends. Germline V gene lookup returns CDR1 SGDLS and CDR2 YYNGEE. CDR3 size: 14 residues. DNA for the CDR3: TGTGCCAGCAGCGTAGACCTCGGCTCCTACGAGCAGTACTTC. This translates into CASSVDLGSYEQYF.

This clone was observed a handful of times. This chain joins TRBV15 and TRBJ2-6; 12 nucleotides align to TRBD2. Germline V gene sequence: CDR1 LNHNV, CDR2 YYDKDF (reference sequence). J gave up 3 bases and V 1 base, and 4 bases lay outside the gene matches. The CDR3 totals 18 residues. CDR3 protein: CATSRGLAGGFGANVLTF. The CDR3 nucleotides are TGTGCCACCAGCAGAGGCCTAGCGGGAGGGTTTGGGGCCAACGTCCTGACTTTC. Variable domain in full (rest from reference TRBV15 and TRBJ2-6): DAMVIQNPRYQVTQFGKPVTLSCSQTLNHNVMYWYQQKSSQAPKLLFHYYDKDFNNEADTPDNFQSRRPNTSFCFLDIRSPGLGDTAMYLCATSRGLAGGFGANVLTFGAGSRLTVL.

The chain recombines TRBV14 with TRBJ2-2; tentatively, D is TRBD2 (5 bases). There are 16 residues in the CDR3. Germline CDR1 reads SGHDN; CDR2 reads FVKESK. V lost 2 bases, J lost 5 bases, and 15 bases lay in between. CDR3 amino acids: CASSQWSGIRTGELFF. The CDR3, as DNA: TGTGCCAGCAGCCAATGGTCCGGGATTAGAACCGGGGAGCTGTTTTTT.

Here the CDR3 DNA reads TGCGCCAGCAGCTTGAGTGCAGGGGCCGGGGAGCTGTTTTTT. This codes for CASSLSAGAGELFF. The chain recombines TRBV5-1 with TRBJ2-2; TRBD1 might be the D (6 bases). Trimming removed 1 base from V and 6 bases from J, with 10 bases in between. CDR3 length: 14 amino acids. CDR1 and CDR2 (germline): SGHRS, YFSETQ. Full variable domain (missing parts from reference TRBV5-1 and TRBJ2-2): KAGVTQTPRYLIKTRGQQVTLSCSPISGHRSVSWYQQTPGQGLQFLFEYFSETQRNKGNFPGRFSGRQFSNSRSEMNVSTLELGDSALYLCASSLSAGAGELFFGEGSRLTVL.

V is TRBV18 and J is TRBJ2-5, with a possible D match to TRBD2 (6 bases). The length of the CDR3 is 13 residues. The germline V gene has CDR1 KGHSH and CDR2 LQKENI. The V and J ends lost 0 bases and 5 bases respectively, with 7 bases between them. The CDR3 nucleotides are TGTGCCAGCTCACCACCAGGGAGGGAGACCCAGTACTTC. Translated, it gives CASSPPGRETQYF.

The chain employs TRBV9 and TRBJ2-3; 8 bases align to TRBD2. Germline assignment: CDR1 SGDLS and CDR2 YYNGEE. This CDR3 is 15 amino acids long. The V and J ends lost 3 bases and 3 bases, in that order; junction bases with no gene match: 6. For the CDR3, the DNA is TGTGCCAGCAGCGAGCGGGAGAGTGGGACAGATACGCAGTATTTT. Residues: CASSERESGTDTQYF.

The CDR3 region has the DNA TGTGCCAGCAGGACAGGGTCAGATACGCAGTATTTT. Translating it yields CASRTGSDTQYF. V gene TRBV27 combines with J gene TRBJ2-3; TRBD1 matches at 7 bases. V lost 6 bases to trimming and J lost 4 bases; unmatched junction nucleotides: 1. CDR3 length: 12 residues. Per germline, CDR1 MNHEY and CDR2 SMNVEV (reference sequence).

The chain couples TRBV28 to TRBJ2-7, with 13 bases identical to TRBD2. The CDR3 spans 15 residues. Trimming took 7 bases from V and 5 from J; bases not matched to a gene: 8. In germline, CDR1 is MDHEN, CDR2 SYDVKM. In DNA form, the CDR3 reads TGTGCCAGCAAGTTGTACGGGACTAGCGGGAACGAGCAGTACTTC. The encoded protein is CASKLYGTSGNEQYF.

The chain employs TRBV7-2 and TRBJ2-1; weak D call: TRBD2 (5 bases). CDR3 length equals 16 residues. CDR1 SGHTA and CDR2 FQGNSA come from the germline V gene. The V and J ends lost 0 bases and 7 bases respectively, with 16 bases between them. CDR3 bases: TGTGCCAGCAGCTTAGCGCTGGGGAGCGCAAGAAATGAGCAGTTCTTC. Its translation is CASSLALGSARNEQFF.

The CDR3 DNA reads as TGCGCCAGCAGCCCCACCGGGAGCCCCTACAATGAGCAGTTCTTC. Residues: CASSPTGSPYNEQFF. V is TRBV4-3 and J is TRBJ2-1, with a possible D match to TRBD2 (6 bases). V was cut by 4 bases and J by 2 bases, with 12 bases left in between. The CDR3 extends over 15 amino acids. Germline values: CDR1 LGHNA, CDR2 YSLEER.

The chain employs TRBV15 and TRBJ1-3; D is ambiguous. CDR1 and CDR2 (germline): LNHNV, YYDKDF (reference sequence). V shed 0 bases and J shed 0 bases, with 6 bases lying between them. The CDR3 consists of 15 residues. CDR3 bases: TGTGCCACCAGCAGAGAGGGCATCTCTGGAAACACCATATATTTT. Translating it yields CATSREGISGNTIYF.

The chain combines TRBV7-2 with TRBJ2-3; 11 nucleotides line up with TRBD2. The CDR3 covers 15 residues. Germline lookup yields CDR1 SGHTA and CDR2 FQGNSA. V lost 2 bases, J lost 4 bases, and 2 bases stayed unmatched. DNA of the CDR3: TGTGCCAGCAGCTTACTTAGCGGGGGGGCAGATACGCAGTATTTT. As protein: CASSLLSGGADTQYF.

The chain employs TRBV20-1 and TRBJ1-1; D gene unclear. V lost 3 bases to trimming and J lost 11 bases, with 16 bases between them. CDR3 length: 12 amino acids. From germline, CDR1 is DFQATT and CDR2 SNEGSKA (reference sequence). The CDR3 loop reads CSASWRRSGAFF. As DNA, the CDR3 is TGCAGTGCTAGTTGGAGACGGTCTGGGGCTTTCTTT.

The genes are TRBV9 and TRBJ2-3, with a possible D match to TRBD1 (7 bases). Between the trimmed V and J ends, which lost 0 bases and 3 bases, there was a span of 14 bases. The CDR3 sequence is 16 residues long. Germline CDR1 SGDLS, CDR2 YYNGEE. CDR3 sequence (DNA): TGTGCCAGCAGCGTAGTTGGCAGGGGGGCAACAGATACGCAGTATTTT. Translation gives CASSVVGRGATDTQYF.

The rearrangement links TRBV28 to TRBJ2-4; perhaps TRBD2 as D (6 bases). Germline V gives CDR1 MDHEN, CDR2 SYDVKM. This CDR3 has 14 residues. Trimming took off 8 bases at V and 2 bases at J, with 13 bases between the two ends. This CDR3 reads CASVGGGSKNIQYF. The CDR3 bases are TGTGCCAGCGTGGGAGGCGGGTCCAAAAACATTCAGTACTTC.

The chain has TRBV2 and TRBJ2-1; possibly TRBD2 for D (6 bases). V lost 6 bases to trimming and J lost 12 bases, with 12 bases between them. CDR3 size: 11 residues. In germline, CDR1 is SNHLY, CDR2 FYNNEI. CDR3 loop: CASRWRGAQFF. CDR3 nucleotides: TGTGCCAGCAGGTGGAGGGGTGCGCAGTTCTTC.